Described below is a single TCR beta chain sequence and its context. Its antigen target is currently unknown. No much larger clonotype is one base removed from it; base qualities were not supplied. The CDR3 regions of human TCRbeta chains were analyzed by immunosequencing. For the original study's pipeline: TCRs in the repertoires were compared against a reference library of SARS-CoV-2-specific TCRs that had been generated with the MIRA antigen-specificity platform. Breadth was defined as the fraction of unique TCRs that were SARS-CoV-2-associated. Depth was defined as the fraction of total T cells that were SARS-CoV-2-associated. Each spike-specific TCR was assigned to its reactive spike region and to a CD4 or CD8 class using the MIRA data. Log10-transformed breadth and depth values were compared by one-way ANOVA with Sidak's multiple comparisons tests. Imported from immuneACCESS, the table was reduced by TCRdb to in-frame sequences with V and J called. These copies leave out some clones; in studies compared against another copy, an unresolved V gene accounts for under half, and the cause of the remainder is not known. V, J and clone size reflect that table, while D and trimming were determined from the DNA. In this sample the table shows 100,000 to 150,000 clones, about 92% of which occur a single time. The ten largest make up over 0.95% of the sample.

This sample is drawn from a study of T cell responses to AZD1222 COVID-19 vaccine (dated by TCRdb to the early 2020s). For the wider study: AZD1222 recipients whose second dose came at about 4 weeks and those whose second dose came at about 12 weeks were combined into one group, since spike-specific TCR depth and breadth did not differ between the two schedules. A total of over 230 trial participants underwent TCR sequencing, of whom 207 had received two doses of AZD1222 and around 26 had received two doses of the MenACWY control vaccine. Trial participants were enrolled by age into subgroups of 18-55, 56-69 and 70-plus years, and around 150, 28 and 57 TCR-sequenced participants, respectively, were included in these subgroups.

According to the study, the label for this sample's time point signals: baseline before first vaccination. The vaccinee samples were drawn from two UK trials, COV001 and COV002, one of which was a single-blind randomized controlled phase 2/3 trial testing AZD1222 (ChAdOx1 nCoV-19) in healthy adults. For TCRbeta chain sequencing, PBMC samples were collected from trial participants at day 0 and at day 28 after the second dose. Broad study findings and their caveats: The 56-69-year group was small, and its depth increase did not reach significance, likely because of low power. The whole spike protein was spanned by vaccine-associated CD4 TCRs, and dominant responses were seen in regions 160-218 and 743-854. Epitopes outside the regions mutated in the B.1.351 and B.1.1.7 variants were reportedly recognized by nearly half of the unique spike-specific TCRs. Because no day 14 peak-response samples were available, repertoires were characterized only after the peak T cell response. Most participants were white British and females outnumbered males, and the authors suggested that clonal diversity may have been underestimated. Conclusions about previously exposed vaccinees are limited because only 6 or 7 AZD1222 recipients were SARS-CoV-2 seropositive at baseline. Spike-specific TCR breadth and depth rose significantly after two AZD1222 doses compared with day 0 and with MenACWY recipients.

The material was peripheral blood, obtained on day 0 of AZD1222 vaccination. This clonotype was obtained from an adult in good health.

The DNA is TGTGCCAGCAGTGAAAGGTCAGGGGGCGAGGGCTATGGCTACACCTTC. Translation gives CASSERSGGEGYGYTF. The receptor chain draws on TRBV6-1 and TRBJ1-2; 8 bases in between match TRBD1. For this chain, trimming is 2 bases at the V end and 4 bases at the J end, and the number of junction bases without a gene match is 9. From cysteine to phenylalanine, the CDR3 is 16 amino acids long. Of all the DNA, just the CDR3 is kept, 48 bases in frame from base 1. The germline V gene provides CDR1 MNHNS and CDR2 SASEGT.